One and the same sample provided the 28 T cell receptor beta chains below, sequenced in a study of a mutant IDH1 vaccine in newly diagnosed glioma. Time point noted: week 35, safety follow-up. In every dose of vaccine, 300 ug of mutant IDH1 20-mer peptide was given alongside topical imiquimod. The table came from immunoSEQ multiplex PCR; TCRdb's copy has only in-frame clones and leaves some out. There are tens of thousands of clones in the sample; around 80% occur only once, and about 3% lies in the top ten. For these receptors, no antigen is known. This material consisted of PBMCs, taken from a glioma patient whose treatment included an IDH1 peptide vaccine. The receptor set was obtained from a man between 40 and 49 years old with glioma. Some clones in this sample may be carry-over from other donors' samples.

This clone was seen once. This chain links TRBV5-1 with TRBJ2-3; 12 bases match TRBD2. The CDR3 loop spans 14 amino acids. The V gene end was trimmed by 7 bases and the J gene end by 6 bases; junction bases not matched to a gene: 6. Germline-derived CDR1 and CDR2 are SGHRS and YFSETQ. Here the CDR3 DNA reads TGCGCCAGCTGTACTAGCGGGGGGTCCGATACGCAGTATTTT. Encoded protein: CASCTSGGSDTQYF.

V and J are TRBV4-1 and TRBJ1-1; 11 nucleotides agree with TRBD1. CDR1 is MGHRA and CDR2 is YSYEKL in the germline V gene. After removal of 4 bases from V and 3 bases from J, the junction contained 13 bases not matched to a gene. The CDR3 is 18 residues long. CDR3 DNA sequence: TGCGCCAGCAGCCGCGCTCCGGGACAGGGGGTCGGAGACACTGAAGCTTTCTTT. Its protein product is CASSRAPGQGVGDTEAFF.

The chain uses TRBV30 and TRBJ2-5, with 7 bases identical to TRBD1. Germline V CDR1 and CDR2: GTSNPN, SVGIG (reference sequence). With 5 bases clipped from V and 11 bases from J, the junction kept 11 bases outside the gene matches. The CDR3 consists of 12 residues. For the CDR3, the DNA is TGTGCCTGGGGAGACAGGGTTGGAGAGCAGTACTTC. As protein: CAWGDRVGEQYF.

V is TRBV14 and J is TRBJ2-5; D is undetermined. V gave up 0 bases and J gave up 7 bases, with 18 bases separating them. This CDR3 has 16 residues. From germline, CDR1 is SGHDN and CDR2 FVKESK. The CDR3 loop is CASSQDISRAGVTQYF. CDR3 bases: TGTGCCAGCAGCCAAGATATTTCCCGGGCAGGAGTGACCCAGTACTTC.

This sequence joins TRBV5-1 and TRBJ2-1; TRBD2 agrees at 11 bases. From germline, CDR1 is SGHRS and CDR2 YFSETQ. The CDR3 sequence is 16 residues long. The J segment lost 6 bases and the V segment lost 1 base, leaving 6 bases of the junction unmatched. CDR3 in amino acids: CASSLSSGGAGNEQFF. Here the CDR3 DNA reads TGCGCCAGCAGCTTGAGTAGCGGGGGGGCCGGCAATGAGCAGTTCTTC.

V gene TRBV16 combines with J gene TRBJ1-2; 9 bases align to TRBD1. V trimming: 1 base; J trimming: 8 bases; junction bases outside the gene matches: 17. Germline V CDR1 and CDR2: KGHSY, FQNENV. This CDR3 has 18 residues. For the CDR3, the DNA is TGTGCCAGCAGCCAATTCTTGAGAATTTCCGGGACAGGGAGAGGCTACACCTTC. Its translation is CASSQFLRISGTGRGYTF.

This clone was observed once. The genes are TRBV27 and TRBJ2-7, with 8 positions matching TRBD1. V lost 8 bases, J lost 4 bases, and 7 bases stayed unmatched. Per the germline V gene, CDR1 is MNHEY and CDR2 is SMNVEV (reference sequence). CDR3 length: 13 residues. This CDR3 reads CASGTGGGYEQYF. The DNA of the CDR3 is TGTGCCAGCGGAACAGGGGGAGGTTACGAGCAGTACTTC.

This chain uses TRBV18 with TRBJ1-2; 7 bases are a match to TRBD1. CDR3 size: 15 residues. After removal of 1 base from V and 0 bases from J, the junction contained 2 bases not matched to a gene. Germline V CDR1 and CDR2: KGHSH, LQKENI. The CDR3 DNA follows: TGTGCCAGCTCACCACAGGGGGCGACTAACTATGGCTACACCTTC. It yields the protein CASSPQGATNYGYTF.

This clone was counted a single time. The V call is TRBV7-2, the J call TRBJ1-4; 8 nucleotides align to TRBD1. Per the germline V gene, CDR1 is SGHTA and CDR2 is FQGNSA. The CDR3 extends over 14 amino acids. J was trimmed by 7 bases and V by 5 bases; bases with no gene match: 6. The CDR3 protein is CASSPTGGGEKLFF. In nucleotides, the CDR3 is TGTGCCAGCAGCCCTACAGGGGGGGGTGAAAAACTGTTTTTT.

This clone has a handful of counts. This chain connects TRBV29-1 to TRBJ1-2; maybe TRBD1 (5 bases). Trimming took 5 bases from V and 5 from J, leaving 6 bases between them. CDR1 SQVTM and CDR2 ANQGSEA come from the germline V gene. This CDR3 is built from 10 residues. The CDR3 spells CSVSGYGYTF. In DNA form, the CDR3 reads TGCAGCGTTTCAGGGTATGGCTACACCTTC. The full variable domain, with the rest looked up from reference TRBV29-1 and TRBJ1-2, is SAVISQKPSRDICQRGTSLTIQCQVDSQVTMMFWYRQQPGQSLTLIATANQGSEATYESGFVIDKFPISRPNLTFSTLTVSNMSPEDSSIYLCSVSGYGYTFGSGTRLTVV.

V gene TRBV6-5 combines with J gene TRBJ1-1; no firm D call. CDR1 and CDR2 from the germline V gene are MNHEY and SVGAGI. CDR3 size: 13 residues. V lost 5 bases and J lost 1, with 8 bases in between. CDR3 nucleotides: TGTGCCAGCAGTCCAAACAGGAACACTGAAGCTTTCTTT. Its translation is CASSPNRNTEAFF.

The chain uses TRBV6-5 and TRBJ2-3, with TRBD1 matching over 7 bases. There are 15 residues in the CDR3. Germline V gene lookup returns CDR1 MNHEY and CDR2 SVGAGI. V trimming: 6 bases; J trimming: 2 bases; junction bases outside the gene matches: 8. The CDR3 region is CASSLTGYYTDTQYF. The CDR3 coding sequence is TGTGCCAGCAGCCTGACAGGGTATTACACAGATACGCAGTATTTT.

The chain recombines TRBV7-9 with TRBJ2-1, with a possible D match to TRBD1 (6 bases). The germline V gene has CDR1 SEHNR and CDR2 FQNEAQ (reference sequence). This CDR3 region has 16 residues. Trimming pared 2 bases from V and 5 bases from J, leaving 16 bases between. The CDR3 protein is CASSLLQGIGDNEQFF. The DNA of the CDR3 is TGTGCCAGCAGCTTACTGCAGGGGATAGGGGACAATGAGCAGTTCTTC.

In regard to this clone: One end of the junction fails to match germline, which may point to a read error. The chain carries TRBV5-1 and TRBJ1-5; the D gene is possibly TRBD1 (5 bases). Germline V CDR1 and CDR2: SGHRS, YFSETQ. The CDR3 has 14 residues. CDR3 DNA: TGCGCCAGCAGCCCGGGGGAAAGCAGTCAGCCCCAGCATTTT. Residues: CASSPGESSQPQHF.

This clone was observed a few times. The gene calls are TRBV19 and TRBJ1-5; D is uncertain. Trimming removed 7 bases from V and 0 bases from J, with 16 bases in between. This CDR3 is built from 16 residues. Germline values: CDR1 LNHDA, CDR2 SQIVND (reference sequence). Here the CDR3 DNA reads TGTGCCAGTACCATCGTGACGGATTATAGCAATCAGCCCCAGCATTTT. This gives the protein CASTIVTDYSNQPQHF.

The chain recombines TRBV10-3 with TRBJ2-3; 9 positions agree with TRBD2. This CDR3 spans 14 amino acids. Looked up from germline, CDR1 is ENHRY and CDR2 is SYGVKD. Trimming at V came to 7 bases and at J to 8 bases, leaving 10 bases not matched to a gene. CDR3 region: CAINPGLAWGTQYF. The CDR3 nucleotides read TGTGCCATCAATCCGGGACTAGCCTGGGGTACGCAGTATTTT.

This clone was counted between two and nine times. The chain combines TRBV21-1 with TRBJ1-1. TRBV21-1 is a recognized pseudogene. CDR3 length: 10 residues. DNA for the CDR3: TGTGCCGGGGGGGCAGGGGGAGCTTTCTTT. It is translated as CAGGAGGAFF.

The rearrangement links TRBV7-2 to TRBJ2-5, with TRBD2 as a possible D gene (6 bases). Germline loops: CDR1 SGHTA, CDR2 FQGNSA. V lost 6 bases to trimming and J lost 2 bases, with 19 bases between them. CDR3 size: 16 residues. The CDR3 loop is CASRVTAGSTQETQYF. CDR3 coding DNA: TGTGCCAGCAGAGTAACTGCCGGGAGCACACAAGAGACCCAGTACTTC.

The chain carries TRBV4-3 and TRBJ1-2, with TRBD1 as a possible D gene (5 bases). The CDR3 has 13 amino acids. V gave up 1 base and J gave up 8 bases, with 11 bases separating them. Germline CDR1 and CDR2: LGHNA and YSLEER. CDR3 nucleotides: TGCGCCAGCAGCCAAGGCCAGGGTGACGGCTACACCTTC. Translating it yields CASSQGQGDGYTF.

The V and J genes are TRBV4-1 and TRBJ2-1, with D perhaps matching TRBD2 (7 bases). With 4 bases removed from V and 5 bases from J, the gap between germline ends came to 9 bases. The CDR3 has 13 amino acids. Germline values: CDR1 MGHRA, CDR2 YSYEKL. The CDR3 DNA reads as TGCGCCAGCAGCCGGGAGGGGGACAATGAGCAGTTCTTC. Its protein product is CASSREGDNEQFF.

The gene calls are TRBV11-2 and TRBJ1-1, with D perhaps matching TRBD1 (6 bases). Germline lookup yields CDR1 SGHAT and CDR2 FQNNGV. The CDR3 covers 13 residues. Trimming pared 5 bases from V and 4 bases from J, leaving 11 bases between. As DNA, the CDR3 is TGTGCCAGCAGCGCAGGGGAGGGCACTGAAGCTTTCTTT. Residues: CASSAGEGTEAFF.

The CDR3: CASSPEGFSGNTIYF. As DNA, the CDR3 is TGTGCCAGTAGTCCTGAGGGTTTTTCTGGAAACACCATATATTTT. The chain is built from TRBV19 and TRBJ1-3, with D uncertain. The V gene lost 5 bases and the J gene lost 1 base, with 12 bases spanning the gap. The germline V gene encodes CDR1 LNHDA and CDR2 SQIVND (reference sequence). The length of the CDR3 is 15 residues.

This clone appeared a few times. The rearrangement links TRBV7-9 to TRBJ2-5, with a weak D call TRBD2 (6 bases). This CDR3 comprises 12 residues. Germline CDR1 reads SEHNR; CDR2 reads FQNEAQ (reference sequence). V was shortened by 3 bases and J by 4 bases, with 6 bases between the two germline ends. The CDR3 DNA reads as TGTGCCAGCAGCTTGCGGGGAGAGACCCAGTACTTC. Protein sequence: CASSLRGETQYF.

J is TRBJ2-7 and V is TRBV29-1, with no clear D. This CDR3 contains 12 residues. V was shortened by 3 bases and J by 3 bases, with 9 bases between the two germline ends. Germline lookup yields CDR1 SQVTM and CDR2 ANQGSEA. The CDR3 DNA sequence: TGCAGCGTTGAGGCGGAATTCTACGAGCAGTACTTC. As protein: CSVEAEFYEQYF.

This clone was seen only once. The chain links TRBV5-1 to TRBJ2-7; 7 bases agree with TRBD2. Germline-derived CDR1 and CDR2 are SGHRS and YFSETQ. The CDR3 totals 16 residues. The V and J ends lost 4 bases and 9 bases, in that order; junction bases with no gene match: 19. This CDR3 reads CASSLWGGTDPLGQYF. The CDR3 DNA reads TGCGCCAGCAGCCTTTGGGGGGGGACGGACCCCTTGGGGCAGTACTTC. The full variable domain, in which reference TRBV5-1 and TRBJ2-7 provide the parts outside the CDR3, is KAGVTQTPRYLIKTRGQQVTLSCSPISGHRSVSWYQQTPGQGLQFLFEYFSETQRNKGNFPGRFSGRQFSNSRSEMNVSTLELGDSALYLCASSLWGGTDPLGQYFGPGTRLTVT.

This chain uses TRBV5-1 with TRBJ1-4; 9 bases align to TRBD1. With V trimmed by 4 bases and J by 7 bases, 8 bases remained unmatched. The length of the CDR3 is 15 residues. Germline-derived CDR1 and CDR2 are SGHRS and YFSETQ. CDR3 sequence: CASSRTGGAGEKLFF. In nucleotides, the CDR3 is TGCGCCAGCAGCAGAACAGGGGGCGCGGGTGAAAAACTGTTTTTT. Complete variable domain (other parts from reference TRBV5-1 and TRBJ1-4): KAGVTQTPRYLIKTRGQQVTLSCSPISGHRSVSWYQQTPGQGLQFLFEYFSETQRNKGNFPGRFSGRQFSNSRSEMNVSTLELGDSALYLCASSRTGGAGEKLFFGSGTQLSVL.

The chain is built from TRBV6-1 and TRBJ2-5; TRBD2 is a possible D gene (6 bases). This CDR3 has 14 amino acids. Germline-derived CDR1 and CDR2 are MNHNS and SASEGT. V lost 1 base to trimming and J lost 5 bases, with 11 bases between them. CDR3 nucleotides: TGTGCCAGCAGTGAAGGGCTAGCGCGGGAGACCCAGTACTTC. As protein: CASSEGLARETQYF.

The chain has TRBV4-3 and TRBJ1-2; unclear D gene. The CDR3 runs to 15 residues. Germline V gene sequence: CDR1 LGHNA, CDR2 YSLEER. With 0 bases removed from V and 4 bases from J, the gap between germline ends came to 12 bases. This CDR3 is CASSQEAGRSYGYTF. CDR3 coding DNA: TGCGCCAGCAGCCAAGAGGCAGGCCGTAGCTATGGCTACACCTTC.